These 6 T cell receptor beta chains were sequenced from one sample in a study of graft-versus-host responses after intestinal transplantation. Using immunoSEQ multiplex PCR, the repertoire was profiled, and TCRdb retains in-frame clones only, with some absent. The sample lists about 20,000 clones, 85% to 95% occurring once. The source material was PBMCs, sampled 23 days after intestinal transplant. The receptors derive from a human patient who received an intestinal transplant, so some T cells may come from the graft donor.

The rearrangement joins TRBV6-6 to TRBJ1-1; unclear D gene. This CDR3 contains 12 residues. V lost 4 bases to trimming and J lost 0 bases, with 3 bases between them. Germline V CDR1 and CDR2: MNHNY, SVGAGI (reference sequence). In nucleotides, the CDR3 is TGTGCCAGCAGTTTAATGAACACTGAAGCTTTCTTT. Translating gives CASSLMNTEAFF.

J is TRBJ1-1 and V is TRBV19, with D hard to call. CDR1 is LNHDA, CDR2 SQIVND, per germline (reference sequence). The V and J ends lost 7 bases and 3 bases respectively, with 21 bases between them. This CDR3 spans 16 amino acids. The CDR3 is CASMGADYSGDTEAFF. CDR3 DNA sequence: TGTGCCAGTATGGGTGCAGATTATTCCGGGGACACTGAAGCTTTCTTT.

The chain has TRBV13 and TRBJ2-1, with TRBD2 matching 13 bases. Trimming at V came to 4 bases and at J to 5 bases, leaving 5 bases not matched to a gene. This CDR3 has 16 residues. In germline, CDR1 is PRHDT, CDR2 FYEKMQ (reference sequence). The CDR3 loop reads CASSSLTSGRDNEQFF. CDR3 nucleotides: TGTGCCAGCAGCTCTCTAACTAGCGGGAGGGACAATGAGCAGTTCTTC. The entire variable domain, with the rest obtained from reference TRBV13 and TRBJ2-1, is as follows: AAGVIQSPRHLIKEKRETATLKCYPIPRHDTVYWYQQGPGQDPQFLISFYEKMQSDKGSIPDRFSAQQFSDYHSELNMSSLELGDSALYFCASSSLTSGRDNEQFFGPGTRLTVL.

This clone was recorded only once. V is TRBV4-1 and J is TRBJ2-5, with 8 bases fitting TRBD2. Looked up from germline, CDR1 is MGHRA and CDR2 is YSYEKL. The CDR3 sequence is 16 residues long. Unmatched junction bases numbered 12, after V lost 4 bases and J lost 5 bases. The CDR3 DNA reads TGCGCCAGCAGCCCTTTAGCGGGGAGGGGCGGGGAGACCCAGTACTTC. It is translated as CASSPLAGRGGETQYF.

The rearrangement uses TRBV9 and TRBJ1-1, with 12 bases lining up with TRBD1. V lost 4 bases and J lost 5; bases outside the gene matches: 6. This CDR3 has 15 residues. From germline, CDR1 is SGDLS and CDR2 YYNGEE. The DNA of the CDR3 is TGTGCCAGCAGCTCCGGGACAGGGGGCCGAACTGAAGCTTTCTTT. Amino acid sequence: CASSSGTGGRTEAFF.

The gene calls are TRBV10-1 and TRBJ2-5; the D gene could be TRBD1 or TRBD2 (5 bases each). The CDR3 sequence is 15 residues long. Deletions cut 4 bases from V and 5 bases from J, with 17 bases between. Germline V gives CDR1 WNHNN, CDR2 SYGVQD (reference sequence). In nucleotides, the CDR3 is TGCGCCAGCAGTGCCGGGCTGGGGACGTCGGAGACCCAGTACTTC. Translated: CASSAGLGTSETQYF.